This TCR beta chain comes out of a study of early T cells in non-severe SARS-CoV-2 infection. Whole-study results and caveats: VDJdb matches were skewed toward anti-spike CD8 T cell responses.

Individual cDNA molecules received unique molecular identifiers during library preparation. TCRdb re-derived calls from the 5' RACE reads in MiXCR, one entry per CDR3 protein. The table records about 76,000 distinct CDR3 sequences, roughly 10% of them present only once. The CDR3 has 14 amino acids. Trimming took 2 bases from V and 2 from J, leaving 9 bases between them. CDR1 and CDR2 from the germline V gene are SGHRS and YFSETQ. Only a few counts were recorded for this clonotype. Antigen specificity is unknown. The rearrangement uses TRBV5-1 and TRBJ2-3; D might be TRBD2 (5 bases). This receptor was identified in an adult who was a healthcare worker with PCR-confirmed SARS-CoV-2 infection or an uninfected control (not recorded which). The sequenced material came from whole blood. This CDR3 is CASSFAGSTDTQYF. Here the CDR3 DNA reads TGCGCCAGCAGCTTCGCGGGTTCCACAGATACGCAGTATTTT.